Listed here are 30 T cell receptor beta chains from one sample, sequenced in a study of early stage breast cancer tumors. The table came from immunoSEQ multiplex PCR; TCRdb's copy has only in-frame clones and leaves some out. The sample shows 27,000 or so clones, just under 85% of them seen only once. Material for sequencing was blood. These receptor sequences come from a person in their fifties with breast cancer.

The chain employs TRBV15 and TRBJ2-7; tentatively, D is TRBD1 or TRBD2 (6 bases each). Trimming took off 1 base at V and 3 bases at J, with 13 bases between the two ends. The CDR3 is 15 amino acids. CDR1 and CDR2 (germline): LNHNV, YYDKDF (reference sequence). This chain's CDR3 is CATSRGGALNYEQYF. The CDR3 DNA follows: TGTGCCACCAGCAGAGGGGGGGCCCTTAACTACGAGCAGTACTTC.

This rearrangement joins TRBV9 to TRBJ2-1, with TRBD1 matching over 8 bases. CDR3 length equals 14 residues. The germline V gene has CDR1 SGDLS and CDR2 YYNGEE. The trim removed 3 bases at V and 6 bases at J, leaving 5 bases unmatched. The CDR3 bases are TGTGCCAGCAGCGGAAGGACAGGGCTCAATGAGCAGTTCTTC. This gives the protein CASSGRTGLNEQFF.

DNA of the CDR3: TGTGCCAGCAGCGCACTAGCGGTGCTCGCAGATACGCAGTATTTT. The encoded protein is CASSALAVLADTQYF. J is TRBJ2-3 and V is TRBV21-1; the D call TRBD2 from the table was never checked on the DNA. TRBV21-1 has pseudogene status. The CDR3 loop spans 15 amino acids.

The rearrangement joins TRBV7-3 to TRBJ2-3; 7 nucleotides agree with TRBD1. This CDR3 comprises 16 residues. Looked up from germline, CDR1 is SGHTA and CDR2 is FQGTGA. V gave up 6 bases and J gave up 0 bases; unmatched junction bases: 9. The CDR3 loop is CASRTPDRESTDTQYF. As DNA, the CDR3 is TGTGCCAGCAGGACTCCCGACAGGGAAAGCACAGATACGCAGTATTTT.

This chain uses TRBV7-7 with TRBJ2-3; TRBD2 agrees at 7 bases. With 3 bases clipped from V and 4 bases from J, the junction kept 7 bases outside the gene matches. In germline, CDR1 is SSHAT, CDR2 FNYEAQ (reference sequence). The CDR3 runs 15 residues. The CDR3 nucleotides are TGTGCCAGCAGCTTGGGCGGGAGATCTGCAGATACGCAGTATTTT. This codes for CASSLGGRSADTQYF.

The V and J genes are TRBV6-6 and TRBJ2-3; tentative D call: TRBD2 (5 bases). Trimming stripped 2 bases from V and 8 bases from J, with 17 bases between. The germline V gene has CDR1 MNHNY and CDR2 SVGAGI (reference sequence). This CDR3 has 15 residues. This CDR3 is CASSYQRGREGTQYF. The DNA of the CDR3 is TGTGCCAGCAGTTACCAACGGGGTAGGGAAGGTACGCAGTATTTT.

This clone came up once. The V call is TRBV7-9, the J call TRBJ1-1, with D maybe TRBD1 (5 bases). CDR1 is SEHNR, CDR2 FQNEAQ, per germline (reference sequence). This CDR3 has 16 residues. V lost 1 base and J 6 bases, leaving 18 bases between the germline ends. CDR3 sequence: CASSLELGQGRSEAFF. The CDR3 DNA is TGTGCCAGCAGCTTAGAATTGGGGCAGGGTCGATCTGAAGCTTTCTTT.

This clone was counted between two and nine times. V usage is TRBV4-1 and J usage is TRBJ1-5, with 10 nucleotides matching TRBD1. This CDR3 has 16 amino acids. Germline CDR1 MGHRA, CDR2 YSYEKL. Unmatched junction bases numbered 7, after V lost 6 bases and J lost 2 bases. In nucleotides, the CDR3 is TGCGCCAGCAGAATGACAGGGGGCGCGGGCAATCAGCCCCAGCATTTT. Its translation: CASRMTGGAGNQPQHF.

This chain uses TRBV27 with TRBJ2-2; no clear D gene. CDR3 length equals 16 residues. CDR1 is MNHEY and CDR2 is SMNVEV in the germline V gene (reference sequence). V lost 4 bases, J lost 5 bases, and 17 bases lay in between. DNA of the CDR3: TGTGCCAGCAGTTCCCCCCCGGCCTACTCGACCGGGGAGCTGTTTTTT. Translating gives CASSSPPAYSTGELFF.

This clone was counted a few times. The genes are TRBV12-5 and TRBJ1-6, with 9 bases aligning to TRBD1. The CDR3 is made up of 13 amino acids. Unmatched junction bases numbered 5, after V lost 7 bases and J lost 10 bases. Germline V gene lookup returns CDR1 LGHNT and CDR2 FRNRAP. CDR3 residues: CASAQGAQSPLHF. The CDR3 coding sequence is TGTGCTAGTGCACAGGGGGCTCAATCACCCCTCCACTTT.

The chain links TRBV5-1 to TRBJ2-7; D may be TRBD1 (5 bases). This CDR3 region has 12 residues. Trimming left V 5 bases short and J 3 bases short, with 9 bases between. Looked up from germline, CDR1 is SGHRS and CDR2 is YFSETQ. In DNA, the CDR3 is TGCGCCAGCAGAACAGACAGCTACGAGCAGTACTTC. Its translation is CASRTDSYEQYF.

For the CDR3, the DNA is TGTGCCAGTAGTATCCGGGACAGGTTCCGCGAAGGCTACACCTTC. Residues: CASSIRDRFREGYTF. The rearrangement joins TRBV19 to TRBJ1-2, with 8 bases lining up with TRBD1. CDR3 length: 15 amino acids. The germline CDR1 and CDR2 sequences are LNHDA and SQIVND (reference sequence). J gave up 8 bases and V 3 bases, and 11 bases lay outside the gene matches.

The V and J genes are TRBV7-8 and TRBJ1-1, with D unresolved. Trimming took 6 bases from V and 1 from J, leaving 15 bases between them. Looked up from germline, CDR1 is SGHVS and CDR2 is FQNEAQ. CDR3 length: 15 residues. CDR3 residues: CASRDGRMGNTEAFF. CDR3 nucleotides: TGTGCCAGCAGAGACGGACGGATGGGGAACACTGAAGCTTTCTTT.

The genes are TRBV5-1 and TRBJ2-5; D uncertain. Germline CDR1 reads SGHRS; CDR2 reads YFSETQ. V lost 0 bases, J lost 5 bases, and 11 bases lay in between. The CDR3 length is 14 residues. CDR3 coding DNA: TGCGCCAGCAGCTTGGAGGGCCTCGTGGAGACCCAGTACTTC. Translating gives CASSLEGLVETQYF.

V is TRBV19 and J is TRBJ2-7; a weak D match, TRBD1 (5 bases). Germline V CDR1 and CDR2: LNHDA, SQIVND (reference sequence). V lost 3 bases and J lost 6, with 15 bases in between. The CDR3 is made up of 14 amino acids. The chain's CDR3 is CASSISPGPAEQYF. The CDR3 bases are TGTGCCAGTAGTATTTCCCCAGGGCCGGCCGAGCAGTACTTC.

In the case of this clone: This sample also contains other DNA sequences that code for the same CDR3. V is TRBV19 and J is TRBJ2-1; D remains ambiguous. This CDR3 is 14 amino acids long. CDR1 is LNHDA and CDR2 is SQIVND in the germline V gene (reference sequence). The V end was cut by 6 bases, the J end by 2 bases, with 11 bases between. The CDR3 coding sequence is TGTGCCAGTAGACCCGGCGGCACCTACAATGAGCAGTTCTTC. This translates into CASRPGGTYNEQFF.

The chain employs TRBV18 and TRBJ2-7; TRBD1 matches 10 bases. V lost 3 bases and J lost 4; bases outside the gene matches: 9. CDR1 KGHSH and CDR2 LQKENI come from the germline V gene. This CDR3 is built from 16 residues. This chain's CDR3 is CASSPRVTGGRYEQYF. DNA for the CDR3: TGTGCCAGCTCACCCAGAGTGACAGGGGGCCGTTACGAGCAGTACTTC.

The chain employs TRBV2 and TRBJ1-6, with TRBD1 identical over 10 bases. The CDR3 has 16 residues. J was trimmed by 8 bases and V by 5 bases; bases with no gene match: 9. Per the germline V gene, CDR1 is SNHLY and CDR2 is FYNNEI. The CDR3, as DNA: TGTGCCAGCAGTTCCCCCGGGACAGGGGTTTATTCACCCCTCCACTTT. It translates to CASSSPGTGVYSPLHF.

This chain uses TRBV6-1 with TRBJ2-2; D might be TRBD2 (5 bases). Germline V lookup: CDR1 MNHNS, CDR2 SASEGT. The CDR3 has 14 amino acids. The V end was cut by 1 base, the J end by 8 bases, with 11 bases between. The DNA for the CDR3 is TGTGCCAGCAGTGAAGTTGGGGAGACGGGGGAGCTGTTTTTT. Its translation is CASSEVGETGELFF.

The CDR3 DNA sequence: TGTGCCAGCAGGGCTTCGGGACTAGCGGGAGGGAGGATAGACAAAAACATTCAGTACTTC. It specifies CASRASGLAGGRIDKNIQYF. The chain recombines TRBV2 with TRBJ2-4; 16 bases agree with TRBD2. Germline V lookup: CDR1 SNHLY, CDR2 FYNNEI. The V segment lost 6 bases and the J segment 3 bases; nucleotides outside the gene matches: 14. The CDR3 totals 20 residues.

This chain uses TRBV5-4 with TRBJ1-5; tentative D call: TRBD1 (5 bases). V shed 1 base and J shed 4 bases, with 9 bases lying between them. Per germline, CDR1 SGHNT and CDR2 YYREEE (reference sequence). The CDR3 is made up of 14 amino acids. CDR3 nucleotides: TGTGCCAGCAGCTTGCAGGGAGGAAATCAGCCCCAGCATTTT. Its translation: CASSLQGGNQPQHF.

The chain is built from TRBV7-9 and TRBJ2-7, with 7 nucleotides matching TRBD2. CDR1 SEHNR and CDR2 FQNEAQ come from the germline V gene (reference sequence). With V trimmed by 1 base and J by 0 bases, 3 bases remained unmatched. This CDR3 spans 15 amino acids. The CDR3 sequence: CASSLGWGGSYEQYF. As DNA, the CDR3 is TGTGCCAGCAGCTTAGGCTGGGGGGGCTCCTACGAGCAGTACTTC.

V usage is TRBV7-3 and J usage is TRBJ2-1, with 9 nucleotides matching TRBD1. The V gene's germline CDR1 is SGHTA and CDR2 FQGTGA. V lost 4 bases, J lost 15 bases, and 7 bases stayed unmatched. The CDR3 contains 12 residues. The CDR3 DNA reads TGTGCCAGCAGCTCCCCGGGACAGGGTCTGTTCTTC. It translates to CASSSPGQGLFF. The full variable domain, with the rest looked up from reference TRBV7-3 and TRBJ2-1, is GAGVSQTPSNKVTEKGKYVELRCDPISGHTALYWYRQSLGQGPEFLIYFQGTGAADDSGLPNDRFFAVRPEGSVSTLKIQRTERGDSAVYLCASSSPGQGLFFGPGTRLTVL.

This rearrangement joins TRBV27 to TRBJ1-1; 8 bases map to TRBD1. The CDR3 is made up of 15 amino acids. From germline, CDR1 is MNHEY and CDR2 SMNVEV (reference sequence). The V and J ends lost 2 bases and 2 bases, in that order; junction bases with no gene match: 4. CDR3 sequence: CASSLAGQDNTEAFF. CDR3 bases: TGTGCCAGCAGTTTAGCGGGACAGGACAACACTGAAGCTTTCTTT.

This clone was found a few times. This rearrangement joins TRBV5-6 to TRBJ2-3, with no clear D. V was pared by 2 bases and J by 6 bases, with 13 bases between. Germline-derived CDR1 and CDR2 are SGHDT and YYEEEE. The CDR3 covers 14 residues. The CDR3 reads CASSLLAGRDTQYF. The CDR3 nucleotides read TGTGCCAGCAGCTTACTGGCCGGGCGGGATACGCAGTATTTT.

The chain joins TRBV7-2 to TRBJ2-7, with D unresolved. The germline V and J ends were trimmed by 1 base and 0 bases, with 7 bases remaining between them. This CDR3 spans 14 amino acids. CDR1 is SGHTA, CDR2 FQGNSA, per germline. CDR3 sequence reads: CASSLGTGSYEQYF. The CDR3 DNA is TGTGCCAGCAGCTTAGGTACGGGCTCCTACGAGCAGTACTTC.

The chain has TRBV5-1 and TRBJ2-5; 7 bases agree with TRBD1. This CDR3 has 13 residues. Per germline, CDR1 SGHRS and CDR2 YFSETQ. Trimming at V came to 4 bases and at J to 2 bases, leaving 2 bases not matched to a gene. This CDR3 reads CASSRTGQETQYF. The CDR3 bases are TGCGCCAGCAGCCGGACAGGACAAGAGACCCAGTACTTC.

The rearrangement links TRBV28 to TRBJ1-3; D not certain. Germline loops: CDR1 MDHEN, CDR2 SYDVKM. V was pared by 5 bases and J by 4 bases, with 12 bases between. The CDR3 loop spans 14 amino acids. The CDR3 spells CASSPSITGNTIYF. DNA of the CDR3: TGTGCCAGCAGTCCCTCGATCACGGGAAACACCATATATTTT.

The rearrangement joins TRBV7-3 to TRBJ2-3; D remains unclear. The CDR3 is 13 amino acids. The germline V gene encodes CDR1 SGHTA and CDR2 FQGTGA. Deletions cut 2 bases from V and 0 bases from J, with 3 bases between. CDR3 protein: CASSLVSTDTQYF. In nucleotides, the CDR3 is TGTGCCAGCAGCTTAGTCAGCACAGATACGCAGTATTTT. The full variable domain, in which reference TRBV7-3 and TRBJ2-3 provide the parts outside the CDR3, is GAGVSQTPSNKVTEKGKYVELRCDPISGHTALYWYRQSLGQGPEFLIYFQGTGAADDSGLPNDRFFAVRPEGSVSTLKIQRTERGDSAVYLCASSLVSTDTQYFGPGTRLTVL.

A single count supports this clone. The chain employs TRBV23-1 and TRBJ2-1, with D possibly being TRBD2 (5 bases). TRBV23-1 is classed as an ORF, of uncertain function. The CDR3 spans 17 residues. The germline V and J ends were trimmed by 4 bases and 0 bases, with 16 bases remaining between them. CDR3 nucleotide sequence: TGCGCCAGCAGTCCCCGGACTCGCCTCAGCTCCTACAATGAGCAGTTCTTC. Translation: CASSPRTRLSSYNEQFF.